Each of the 23 T cell receptor beta chains below was sequenced from the same sample in a study of cytomegalovirus exposure and HLA in healthy donors (TCRdb year 2017). The library was generated by the immunoSEQ multiplex PCR assay. For the multiplex PCR, a mixture combining 60 forward primers for TCR Vbeta segments and 13 reverse primers for TCR Jbeta segments was used. TCRdb provides this immuneACCESS table in a form limited to in-frame rearrangements. Some clones are lacking; in checked studies, under half of them reflect an unresolved V gene, and why the rest are absent is not known. The sample table contains under 200,000 clones; only one count was recorded for roughly 78% of them. The ten largest make up under 4% of the sample. Sequencing input: PBMCs. Receptors originate from a woman aged 40 to 50 in good health and CMV-seronegative.

The CDR3 DNA reads as TGTGCCACCAGGGGGCGGACTACCTGGCCCCTTGACTATAGCAATCAGCCCCAGCATTTT. It yields the protein CATRGRTTWPLDYSNQPQHF. V is TRBV27 and J is TRBJ1-5; TRBD1 agrees at 8 bases. Germline V lookup: CDR1 MNHEY, CDR2 SMNVEV (reference sequence). V lost 10 bases and J lost 0; bases outside the gene matches: 23. This CDR3 is built from 20 residues.

The genes are TRBV5-6 and TRBJ2-3, with TRBD2 matching over 8 bases. The CDR3 loop spans 16 amino acids. The germline V gene encodes CDR1 SGHDT and CDR2 YYEEEE. V shed 3 bases and J 3 bases; nucleotides not matched to a gene: 9. The CDR3 reads CASSWRLAFKTDTQYF. In DNA form, the CDR3 reads TGTGCCAGCAGCTGGAGACTAGCGTTTAAGACAGATACGCAGTATTTT.

This chain connects TRBV18 to TRBJ1-6; no reliable D call. Germline loops: CDR1 KGHSH, CDR2 LQKENI. The length of the CDR3 is 13 residues. Trimming stripped 4 bases from V and 5 bases from J, with 6 bases between. For the CDR3, the DNA is TGTGCCAGCTCACAAAGAGATAATTCACCCCTCCACTTT. Residues: CASSQRDNSPLHF.

Points on this clone: This CDR3 is also generated by other DNA sequences in the sample. The chain joins TRBV29-1 to TRBJ2-1; TRBD2 matches at 10 bases. Germline CDR1 SQVTM, CDR2 ANQGSEA. J lost 9 bases, V lost 4 bases, and 15 bases had no gene match. The CDR3 consists of 16 residues. CDR3 sequence (DNA): TGCAGCGTTGGGAGTTCAGCGGGGGGGCCGTTGGTTGAGCAGTTCTTC. Amino acids: CSVGSSAGGPLVEQFF.

The V gene is TRBV7-9, the J gene TRBJ1-1; TRBD1 aligns across 7 bases. The CDR3 covers 13 residues. The junction had 7 bases not matched to a gene; V was cut back by 6 bases and J by 6 bases. Germline assignment: CDR1 SEHNR and CDR2 FQNEAQ (reference sequence). The CDR3 region is CASSPTGVPEAFF. The CDR3 DNA reads as TGTGCCAGCAGTCCTACAGGGGTGCCTGAAGCTTTCTTT.

The chain joins TRBV5-1 to TRBJ2-1, with 10 bases aligning to TRBD1. The CDR3 runs to 16 residues. Unmatched junction bases numbered 9, after V lost 0 bases and J lost 9 bases. Looked up from germline, CDR1 is SGHRS and CDR2 is YFSETQ. The CDR3, as DNA: TGCGCCAGCAGCTTGGAGACAGGGGGCGCGAGAAGTGAGCAGTTCTTC. It translates to CASSLETGGARSEQFF.

Only a few counts were recorded for this clone. The chain recombines TRBV27 with TRBJ2-2, with D uncertain. From germline, CDR1 is MNHEY and CDR2 SMNVEV (reference sequence). The CDR3 has 13 residues. V gave up 3 bases and J gave up 6 bases, with 8 bases separating them. CDR3 DNA sequence: TGTGCCAGCAGTTTGTGGGCGTCCGGGGAGCTGTTTTTT. Translation gives CASSLWASGELFF.

The chain uses TRBV5-4 and TRBJ1-1; D perhaps matches TRBD1 (6 bases). The CDR3 covers 14 residues. The germline gives CDR1 SGHNT, CDR2 YYREEE (reference sequence). V was cut by 3 bases and J by 1 base, with 10 bases left in between. The CDR3 coding sequence is TGTGCCAGCAGCTGGGGGCCAAGGAACACTGAAGCTTTCTTT. It codes for CASSWGPRNTEAFF.

In its sample, this clone was seen a few times. The rearrangement links TRBV6-5 to TRBJ1-2, with no clear D. This CDR3 is 15 amino acids long. V lost 4 bases, J lost 4 bases, and 16 bases lay in between. Germline CDR1 MNHEY, CDR2 SVGAGI. The CDR3 protein is CASSSLRGLSYGYTF. The CDR3 nucleotides read TGTGCCAGCAGTTCCCTGCGCGGCCTTTCCTATGGCTACACCTTC.

This clone was observed a few times. In DNA form, the CDR3 reads TGTGCCAGCAAGAACAGGGGCAAGGGTTACGAGCAGTACTTC. Its protein product is CASKNRGKGYEQYF. This chain connects TRBV6-1 to TRBJ2-7; TRBD1 agrees at 7 bases. Germline V gene sequence: CDR1 MNHNS, CDR2 SASEGT. The CDR3 runs 14 residues. V gave up 7 bases and J gave up 4 bases; unmatched junction bases: 10.

J is TRBJ1-1 and V is TRBV6-5; no reliable D call. CDR1 and CDR2 (germline): MNHEY, SVGAGI. This CDR3 spans 15 amino acids. Trimming took 2 bases from V and 0 from J, leaving 10 bases between them. The CDR3 nucleotides read TGTGCCAGCAGTTACGGTCGCGGAGTGAACACTGAAGCTTTCTTT. It yields the protein CASSYGRGVNTEAFF.

The genes are TRBV5-1 and TRBJ2-2; 8 bases line up with TRBD1. The CDR3 totals 16 residues. The germline CDR1 and CDR2 sequences are SGHRS and YFSETQ. Unmatched junction bases numbered 4, after V lost 1 base and J lost 2 bases. In DNA, the CDR3 is TGCGCCAGCAGCTTGTACGGACAGGGAAACACCGGGGAGCTGTTTTTT. Translation gives CASSLYGQGNTGELFF.

This clone came up once. This chain connects TRBV7-3 to TRBJ2-3; 8 bases fit TRBD2. Trimming at V came to 0 bases and at J to 4 bases, leaving 3 bases not matched to a gene. CDR3 length: 15 residues. CDR1 and CDR2 from the germline V gene are SGHTA and FQGTGA. CDR3 nucleotide sequence: TGTGCCAGCAGCTTAACCGGGGGGGTGGCAGATACGCAGTATTTT. Translating it yields CASSLTGGVADTQYF. Full variable domain (outside the CDR3, taken from reference TRBV7-3 and TRBJ2-3): GAGVSQTPSNKVTEKGKYVELRCDPISGHTALYWYRQSLGQGPEFLIYFQGTGAADDSGLPNDRFFAVRPEGSVSTLKIQRTERGDSAVYLCASSLTGGVADTQYFGPGTRLTVL.

The chain has TRBV2 and TRBJ1-4, with 7 bases that match TRBD1. The CDR3 is 14 residues long. Looked up from germline, CDR1 is SNHLY and CDR2 is FYNNEI. The junction had 10 bases not matched to a gene; V was cut back by 8 bases and J by 7 bases. CDR3 residues: CASANSDRAEKLFF. The CDR3 nucleotides read TGTGCCAGCGCTAATTCCGACAGGGCTGAAAAACTGTTTTTT.

The CDR3 here is CASSQRDIRSPLHF. The DNA for the CDR3 is TGTGCCAGCAGCCAGAGGGACATCCGTTCACCCCTCCACTTT. This rearrangement joins TRBV6-6 to TRBJ1-6; D is perhaps TRBD1 (6 bases). V was pared by 6 bases and J by 9 bases, with 15 bases between. Per germline, CDR1 MNHNY and CDR2 SVGAGI (reference sequence). The CDR3 runs 14 residues.

The chain joins TRBV2 to TRBJ2-2; 7 bases agree with TRBD2. Germline trimming cut 6 bases from V and 1 base from J; bases unmatched to any gene: 5. The CDR3 sequence is 15 residues long. Germline V gene data show CDR1 as SNHLY and CDR2 as FYNNEI. CDR3 in DNA: TGTGCCAGCAGCCCAGGGAGGGTGAACACCGGGGAGCTGTTTTTT. Its protein product is CASSPGRVNTGELFF.

This rearrangement joins TRBV6-1 to TRBJ2-7; 11 bases match TRBD1. The length of the CDR3 is 16 residues. Germline V gives CDR1 MNHNS, CDR2 SASEGT. V lost 2 bases and J lost 4; bases outside the gene matches: 7. CDR3 amino acids: CASSETRTGGGYEQYF. In nucleotides, the CDR3 is TGTGCCAGCAGTGAAACCCGGACAGGGGGCGGGTACGAGCAGTACTTC.

The chain is built from TRBV6-1 and TRBJ1-6; 9 positions agree with TRBD1. CDR3 length: 13 residues. Germline CDR1 MNHNS, CDR2 SASEGT. V lost 6 bases, J lost 8 bases, and 2 bases stayed unmatched. CDR3 sequence reads: CASSRDRDSPLHF. CDR3 nucleotides: TGTGCCAGCAGCCGGGACAGGGATTCACCCCTCCACTTT.

The chain recombines TRBV6-5 with TRBJ2-1, with D possibly being TRBD2 (5 bases). Germline V gives CDR1 MNHEY, CDR2 SVGAGI. This CDR3 is 13 amino acids long. V shed 5 bases and J shed 6 bases, with 11 bases lying between them. In DNA form, the CDR3 reads TGTGCCAGCAGTCGGGGTCCAAGCAATGAGCAGTTCTTC. Translated, it gives CASSRGPSNEQFF.

The chain carries TRBV10-3 and TRBJ1-1; 9 bases fit TRBD1. V lost 2 bases to trimming and J lost 2 bases; unmatched junction nucleotides: 3. The CDR3 covers 15 residues. Germline V lookup: CDR1 ENHRY, CDR2 SYGVKD. CDR3 nucleotides: TGTGCCATCAGTGAGATGGGACAGGGTAACACTGAAGCTTTCTTT. This encodes CAISEMGQGNTEAFF.

CDR3 nucleotide sequence: TGTGCCAGCAGTTTATTAACTGATAATCAGCCCCAGCATTTT. Amino acids: CASSLLTDNQPQHF. The chain is built from TRBV27 and TRBJ1-5; D ambiguous. Germline CDR1 MNHEY, CDR2 SMNVEV (reference sequence). The CDR3 totals 14 residues. V was shortened by 1 base and J by 4 bases, with 8 bases between the two germline ends.

The chain couples TRBV14 to TRBJ2-1; TRBD1 is a possible D gene (5 bases). The CDR3 contains 15 residues. The germline V gene encodes CDR1 SGHDN and CDR2 FVKESK. Trimming took 0 bases from V and 10 from J, leaving 16 bases between them. The CDR3 reads CASSQDHRQPREQFF. CDR3 coding DNA: TGTGCCAGCAGCCAAGATCATAGACAGCCGAGGGAGCAGTTCTTC.

The rearrangement uses TRBV7-9 and TRBJ1-4; D is perhaps TRBD1 (6 bases). The V gene's germline CDR1 is SEHNR and CDR2 FQNEAQ (reference sequence). The CDR3 spans 14 residues. Trimming pared 3 bases from V and 8 bases from J, leaving 13 bases between. Here the CDR3 reads CASSLGQGVEKLFF. CDR3 in DNA: TGTGCCAGCAGCTTGGGACAAGGCGTCGAAAAACTGTTTTTT.